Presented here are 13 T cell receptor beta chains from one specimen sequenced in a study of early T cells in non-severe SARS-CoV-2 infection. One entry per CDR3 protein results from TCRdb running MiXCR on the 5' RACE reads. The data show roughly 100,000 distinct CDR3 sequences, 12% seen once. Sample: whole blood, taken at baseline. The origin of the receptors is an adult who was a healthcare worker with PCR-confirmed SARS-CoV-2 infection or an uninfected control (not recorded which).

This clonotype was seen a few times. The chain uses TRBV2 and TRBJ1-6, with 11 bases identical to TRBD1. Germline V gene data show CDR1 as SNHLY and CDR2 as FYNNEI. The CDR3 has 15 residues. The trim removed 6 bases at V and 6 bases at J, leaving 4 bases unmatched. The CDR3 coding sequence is TGTGCCAGCAGCGGACAGGGGGCGGCTAATTCACCCCTCCACTTT. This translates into CASSGQGAANSPLHF.

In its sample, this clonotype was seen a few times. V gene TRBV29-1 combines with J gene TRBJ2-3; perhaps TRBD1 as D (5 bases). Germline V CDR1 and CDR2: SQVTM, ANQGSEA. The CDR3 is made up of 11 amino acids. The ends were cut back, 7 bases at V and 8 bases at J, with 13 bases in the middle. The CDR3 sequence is CSGSTQGTQYF. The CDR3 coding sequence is TGCAGCGGCTCGACCCAGGGTACGCAGTATTTT.

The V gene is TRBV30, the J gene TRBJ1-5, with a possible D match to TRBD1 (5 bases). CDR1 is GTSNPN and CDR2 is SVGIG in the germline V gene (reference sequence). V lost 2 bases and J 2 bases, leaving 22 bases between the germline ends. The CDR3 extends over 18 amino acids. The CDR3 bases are TGTGCCTGGAGTCTAACGCGGCAGGGAGGGGTTGGCAATCAGCCCCAGCATTTT. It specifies CAWSLTRQGGVGNQPQHF.

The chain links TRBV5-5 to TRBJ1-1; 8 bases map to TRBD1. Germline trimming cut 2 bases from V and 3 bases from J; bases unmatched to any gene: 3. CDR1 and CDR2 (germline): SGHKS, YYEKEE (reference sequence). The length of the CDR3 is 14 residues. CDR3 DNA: TGTGCCAGCAGCTTCAGGGGGCGCGACACTGAAGCTTTCTTT. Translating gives CASSFRGRDTEAFF.

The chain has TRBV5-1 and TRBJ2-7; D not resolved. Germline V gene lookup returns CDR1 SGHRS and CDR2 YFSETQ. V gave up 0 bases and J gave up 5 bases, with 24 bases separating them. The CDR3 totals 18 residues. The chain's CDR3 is CASSLVSVDVGRLHEQYF. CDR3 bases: TGCGCCAGCAGCTTGGTATCCGTTGACGTCGGGCGGCTTCACGAGCAGTACTTC.

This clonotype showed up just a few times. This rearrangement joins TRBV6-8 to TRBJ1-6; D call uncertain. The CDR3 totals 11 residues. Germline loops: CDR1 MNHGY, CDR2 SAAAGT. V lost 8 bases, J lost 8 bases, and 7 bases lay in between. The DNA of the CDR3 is TGTGCCAGCCCCCCATATTCACCCCTCCACTTT. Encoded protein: CASPPYSPLHF.

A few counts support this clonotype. The CDR3 DNA reads as TGTGCCAGCAGCTATTTACCGGGACTAGCGGGAAATGAGCAGTTCTTC. As protein: CASSYLPGLAGNEQFF. The chain is built from TRBV7-8 and TRBJ2-1, with TRBD2 matching over 13 bases. Germline-derived CDR1 and CDR2 are SGHVS and FQNEAQ. This CDR3 is built from 16 residues. With 4 bases clipped from V and 7 bases from J, the junction kept 7 bases outside the gene matches.

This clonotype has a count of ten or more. CDR3 coding DNA: TGTGCCAGCAGCTTCCCCATTAGCGGGGGGGCTGGCACAGATACGCAGTATTTT. Translated, it gives CASSFPISGGAGTDTQYF. The rearrangement joins TRBV6-6 to TRBJ2-3; 11 positions match TRBD2. The CDR3 spans 18 residues. Per the germline V gene, CDR1 is MNHNY and CDR2 is SVGAGI (reference sequence). With 6 bases clipped from V and 1 base from J, the junction kept 12 bases outside the gene matches.

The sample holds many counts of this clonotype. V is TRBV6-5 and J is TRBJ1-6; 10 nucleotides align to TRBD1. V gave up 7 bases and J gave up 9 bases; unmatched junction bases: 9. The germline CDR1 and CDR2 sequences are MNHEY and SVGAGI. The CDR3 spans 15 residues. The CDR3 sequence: CASTQGQGFFSPLHF. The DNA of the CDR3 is TGTGCCAGCACCCAGGGACAGGGGTTTTTTTCACCCCTCCACTTT.

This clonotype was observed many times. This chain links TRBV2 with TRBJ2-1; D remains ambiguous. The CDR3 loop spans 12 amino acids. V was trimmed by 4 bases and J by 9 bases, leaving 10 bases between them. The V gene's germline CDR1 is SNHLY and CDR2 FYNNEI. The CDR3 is CASSARTGEQFF. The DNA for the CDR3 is TGTGCCAGCAGTGCTAGGACGGGTGAGCAGTTCTTC.

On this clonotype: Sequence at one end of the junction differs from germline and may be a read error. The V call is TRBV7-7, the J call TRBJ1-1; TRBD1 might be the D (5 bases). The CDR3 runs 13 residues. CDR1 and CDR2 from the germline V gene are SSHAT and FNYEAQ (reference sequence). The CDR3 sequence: CASSLGTNTEAFF. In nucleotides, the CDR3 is TGTGCTAGCAGCCTTGGGACGAACACTGAAGCTTTCTTT.

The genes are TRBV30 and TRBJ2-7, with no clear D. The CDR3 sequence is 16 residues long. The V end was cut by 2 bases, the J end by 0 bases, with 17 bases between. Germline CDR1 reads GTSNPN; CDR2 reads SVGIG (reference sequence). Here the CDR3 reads CAWSRTSRPSSYEQYF. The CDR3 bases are TGTGCCTGGAGTCGCACGTCCAGGCCGAGCTCCTACGAGCAGTACTTC.

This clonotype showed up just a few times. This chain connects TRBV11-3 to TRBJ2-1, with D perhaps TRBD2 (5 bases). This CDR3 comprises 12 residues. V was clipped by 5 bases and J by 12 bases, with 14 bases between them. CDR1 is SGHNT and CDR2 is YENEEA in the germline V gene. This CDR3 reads CASSIGLDPQFF. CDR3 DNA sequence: TGTGCCAGCAGCATCGGACTTGATCCGCAGTTCTTC.